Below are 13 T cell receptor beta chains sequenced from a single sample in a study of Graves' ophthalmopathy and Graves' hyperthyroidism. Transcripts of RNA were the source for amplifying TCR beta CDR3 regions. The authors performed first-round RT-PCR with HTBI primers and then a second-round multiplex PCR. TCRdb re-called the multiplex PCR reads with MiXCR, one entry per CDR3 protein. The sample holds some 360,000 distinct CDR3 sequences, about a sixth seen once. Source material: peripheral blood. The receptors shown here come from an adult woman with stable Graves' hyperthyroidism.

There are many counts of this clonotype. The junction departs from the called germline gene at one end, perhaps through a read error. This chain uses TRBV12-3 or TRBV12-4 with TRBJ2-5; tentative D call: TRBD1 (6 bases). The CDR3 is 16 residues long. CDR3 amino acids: CASSPRPDSRQEAQYF. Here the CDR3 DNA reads TGTGCCAGCAGTCCTCGACCGGACAGCAGACAAGAGGCCCAGTACTTC.

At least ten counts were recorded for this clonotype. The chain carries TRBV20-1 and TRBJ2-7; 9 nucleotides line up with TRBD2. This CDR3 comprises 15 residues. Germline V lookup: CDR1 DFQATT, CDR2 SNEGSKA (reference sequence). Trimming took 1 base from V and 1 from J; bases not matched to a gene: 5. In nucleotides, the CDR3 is TGCAGTGCTAGAGTGAGCGGGAGGACTTCCTACGAGCAGTACTTC. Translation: CSARVSGRTSYEQYF.

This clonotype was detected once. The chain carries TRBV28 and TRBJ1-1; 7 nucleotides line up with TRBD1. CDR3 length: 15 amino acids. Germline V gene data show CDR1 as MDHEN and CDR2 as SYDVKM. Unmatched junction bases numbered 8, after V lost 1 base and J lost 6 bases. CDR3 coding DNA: TGTGCCAGCAGTTTATTTGGTAGAGGGGGCCCTGAAGCTTTCTTT. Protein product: CASSLFGRGGPEAFF.

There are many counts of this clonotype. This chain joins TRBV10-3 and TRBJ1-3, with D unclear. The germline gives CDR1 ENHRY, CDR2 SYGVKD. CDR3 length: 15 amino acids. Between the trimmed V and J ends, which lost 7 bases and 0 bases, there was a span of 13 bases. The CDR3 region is CAIKTDGDSGNTIYF. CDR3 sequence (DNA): TGTGCCATCAAAACCGACGGAGACTCTGGAAACACCATATATTTT.

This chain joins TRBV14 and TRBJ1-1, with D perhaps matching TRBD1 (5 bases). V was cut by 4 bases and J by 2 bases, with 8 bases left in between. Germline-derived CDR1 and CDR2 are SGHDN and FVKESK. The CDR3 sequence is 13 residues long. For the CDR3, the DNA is TGTGCCAGCAGCCCAGGGTTTAACACTGAAGCTTTCTTT. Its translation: CASSPGFNTEAFF.

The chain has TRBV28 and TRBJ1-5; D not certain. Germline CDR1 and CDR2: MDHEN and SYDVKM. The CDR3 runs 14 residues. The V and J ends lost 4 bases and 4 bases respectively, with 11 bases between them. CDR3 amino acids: CASSYGSLNQPQHF. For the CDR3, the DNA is TGTGCCAGCAGTTACGGGAGTTTAAATCAGCCCCAGCATTTT.

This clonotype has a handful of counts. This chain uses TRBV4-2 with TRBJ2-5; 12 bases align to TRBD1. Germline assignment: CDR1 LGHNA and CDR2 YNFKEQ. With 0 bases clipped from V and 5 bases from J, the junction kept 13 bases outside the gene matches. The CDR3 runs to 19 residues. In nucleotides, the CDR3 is TGTGCCAGCAGCCAAGAGGCCTCCGGGACAGGGGGCGCAAGGGAGACCCAGTACTTC. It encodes CASSQEASGTGGARETQYF.

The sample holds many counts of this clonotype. CDR3 DNA sequence: TGCAGTGCCTCAGACAGGGGGGGCTATGGCTACACCTTC. This encodes CSASDRGGYGYTF. This sequence joins TRBV20-1 and TRBJ1-2; TRBD1 agrees at 9 bases. V lost 6 bases, J lost 4 bases, and 6 bases stayed unmatched. Germline CDR1 and CDR2: DFQATT and SNEGSKA (reference sequence). This CDR3 has 13 amino acids.

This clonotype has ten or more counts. As DNA, the CDR3 is TGTGCTAGTGGTTTGGTACTTGAAGGGGCCGGCACTGAAGCTTTCTTT. It is translated as CASGLVLEGAGTEAFF. The chain employs TRBV12-5 and TRBJ1-1; D may be TRBD1 (5 bases). V shed 0 bases and J shed 4 bases, with 15 bases lying between them. Per germline, CDR1 LGHNT and CDR2 FRNRAP. The CDR3 has 16 amino acids.

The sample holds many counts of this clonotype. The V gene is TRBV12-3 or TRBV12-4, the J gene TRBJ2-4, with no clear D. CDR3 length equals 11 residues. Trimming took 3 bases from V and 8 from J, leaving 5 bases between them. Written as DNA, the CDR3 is TGTGCCAGCAGTTTGGTGGACATTCAGTACTTC. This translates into CASSLVDIQYF.

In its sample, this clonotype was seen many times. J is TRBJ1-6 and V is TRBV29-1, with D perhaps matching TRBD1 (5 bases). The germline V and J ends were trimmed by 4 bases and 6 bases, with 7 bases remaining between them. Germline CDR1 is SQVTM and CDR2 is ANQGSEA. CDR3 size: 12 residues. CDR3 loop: CSVADSNSPLHF. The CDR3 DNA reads TGCAGCGTTGCCGACAGTAATTCACCCCTCCACTTT.

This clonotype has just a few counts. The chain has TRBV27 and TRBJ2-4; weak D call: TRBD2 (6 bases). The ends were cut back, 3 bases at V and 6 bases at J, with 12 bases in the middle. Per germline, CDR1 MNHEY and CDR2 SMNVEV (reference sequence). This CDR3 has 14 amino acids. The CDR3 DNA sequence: TGTGCCAGCAGTTTGGGGAGGACTGGAAACATTCAGTACTTC. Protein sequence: CASSLGRTGNIQYF.

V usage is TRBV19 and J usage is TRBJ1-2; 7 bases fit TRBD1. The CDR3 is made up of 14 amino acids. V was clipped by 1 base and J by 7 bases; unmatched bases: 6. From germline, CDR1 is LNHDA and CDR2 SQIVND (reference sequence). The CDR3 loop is CASSIAETGFGYTF. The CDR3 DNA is TGTGCCAGTAGTATAGCCGAGACAGGGTTTGGCTACACCTTC.